The clone carrying this TCR beta chain was counted many times. This sample was included in a study of early T cells in non-severe SARS-CoV-2 infection. The CDR3 has 13 amino acids. Germline V gene data show CDR1 as SGHVS and CDR2 as FNYEAQ. Trimming left V 5 bases short and J 4 bases short, with 11 bases between. A single record per CDR3 protein comes from TCRdb applying MiXCR to the 5' RACE reads. This sample has tens of thousands of distinct CDR3 sequences, with roughly 6% found just once. This sequence originates from an adult who was a healthcare worker with PCR-confirmed SARS-CoV-2 infection or an uninfected control (not recorded which). This chain joins TRBV7-6 and TRBJ1-2, with a tentative D call TRBD1 (5 bases). Sample: whole blood. CDR3 coding DNA: TGTGCCAGCAGCCCGCAGGGACTCTATGGCTACACCTTC. This sequence encodes CASSPQGLYGYTF.